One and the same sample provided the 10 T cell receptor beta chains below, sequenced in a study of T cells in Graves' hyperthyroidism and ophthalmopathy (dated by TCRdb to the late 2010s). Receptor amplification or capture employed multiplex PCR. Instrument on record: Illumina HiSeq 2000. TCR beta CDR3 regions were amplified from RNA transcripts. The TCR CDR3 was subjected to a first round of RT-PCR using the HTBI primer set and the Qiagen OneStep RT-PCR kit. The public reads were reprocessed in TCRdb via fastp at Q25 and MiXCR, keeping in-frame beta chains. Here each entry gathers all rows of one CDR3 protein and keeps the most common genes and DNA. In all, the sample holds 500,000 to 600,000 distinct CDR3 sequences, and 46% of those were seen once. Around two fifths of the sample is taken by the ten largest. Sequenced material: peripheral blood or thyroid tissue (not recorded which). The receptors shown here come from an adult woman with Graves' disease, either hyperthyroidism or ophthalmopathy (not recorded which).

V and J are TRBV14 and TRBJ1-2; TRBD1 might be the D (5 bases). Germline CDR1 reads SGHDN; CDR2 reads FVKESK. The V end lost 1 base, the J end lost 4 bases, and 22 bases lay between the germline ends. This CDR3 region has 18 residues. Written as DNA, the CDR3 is TGTGCCAGCAGCCAAGTCATCGCCGGGACGCTGGAGAGCTATGGCTACACCTTC. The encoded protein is CASSQVIAGTLESYGYTF. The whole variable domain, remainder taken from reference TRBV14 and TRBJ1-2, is EAGVTQFPSHSVIEKGQTVTLRCDPISGHDNLYWYRRVMGKEIKFLLHFVKESKQDESGMPNNRFLAERTGGTYSTLKVQPAELEDSGVYFCASSQVIAGTLESYGYTFGSGTRLTVV.

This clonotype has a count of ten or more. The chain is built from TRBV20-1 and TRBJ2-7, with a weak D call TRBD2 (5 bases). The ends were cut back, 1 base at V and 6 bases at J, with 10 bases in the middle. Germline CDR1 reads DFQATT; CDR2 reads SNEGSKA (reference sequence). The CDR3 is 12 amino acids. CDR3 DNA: TGCAGTGCTAGAGCGGGCGGGCGCGAGCAGTACTTC. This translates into CSARAGGREQYF.

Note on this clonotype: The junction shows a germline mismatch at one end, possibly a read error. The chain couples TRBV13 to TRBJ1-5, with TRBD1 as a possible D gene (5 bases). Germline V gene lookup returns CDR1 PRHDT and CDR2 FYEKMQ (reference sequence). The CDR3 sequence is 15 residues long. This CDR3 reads CATSRDRAANQPQHF. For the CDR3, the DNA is TGTGCCACCAGCAGGGATCGGGCTGCAAATCAGCCCCAGCATTTT.

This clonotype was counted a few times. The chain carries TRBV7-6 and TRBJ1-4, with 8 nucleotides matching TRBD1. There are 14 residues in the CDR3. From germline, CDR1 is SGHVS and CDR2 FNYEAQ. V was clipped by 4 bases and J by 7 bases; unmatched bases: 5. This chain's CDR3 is CASSSDRGSEKLFF. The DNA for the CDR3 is TGTGCCAGCAGCTCCGACAGGGGAAGTGAAAAACTGTTTTTT.

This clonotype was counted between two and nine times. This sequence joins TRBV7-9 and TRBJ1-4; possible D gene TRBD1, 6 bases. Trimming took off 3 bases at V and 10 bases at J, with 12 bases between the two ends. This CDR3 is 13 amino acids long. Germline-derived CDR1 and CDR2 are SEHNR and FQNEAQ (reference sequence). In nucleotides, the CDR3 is TGTGCCAGCAGCTTGGTTCAACAGGGAAAACTGTTTTTT. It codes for CASSLVQQGKLFF.

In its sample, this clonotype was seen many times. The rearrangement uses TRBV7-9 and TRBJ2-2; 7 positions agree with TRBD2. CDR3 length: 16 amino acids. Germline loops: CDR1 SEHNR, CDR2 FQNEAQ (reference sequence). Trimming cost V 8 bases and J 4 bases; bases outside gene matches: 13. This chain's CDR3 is CASPHEAGETTGELFF. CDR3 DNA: TGTGCCAGCCCACACGAGGCGGGAGAGACCACCGGGGAGCTGTTTTTT.

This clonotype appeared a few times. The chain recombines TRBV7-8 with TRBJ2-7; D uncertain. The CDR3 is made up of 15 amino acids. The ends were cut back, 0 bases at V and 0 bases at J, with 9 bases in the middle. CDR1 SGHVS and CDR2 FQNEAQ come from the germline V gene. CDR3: CASSLAGLPSYEQYF. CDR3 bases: TGTGCCAGCAGCTTAGCCGGGCTGCCCTCCTACGAGCAGTACTTC.

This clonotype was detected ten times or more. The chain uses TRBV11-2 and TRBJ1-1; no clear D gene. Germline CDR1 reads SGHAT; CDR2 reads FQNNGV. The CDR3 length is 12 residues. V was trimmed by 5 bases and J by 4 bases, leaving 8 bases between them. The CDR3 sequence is CASSPAFTEAFF. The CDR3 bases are TGTGCCAGCAGCCCAGCCTTCACTGAAGCTTTCTTT.

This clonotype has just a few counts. CDR3 in amino acids: CATSATDSYGYTF. The CDR3 DNA follows: TGTGCCACCAGCGCCACGGACAGCTATGGCTACACCTTC. V and J are TRBV24-1 and TRBJ1-2; possibly TRBD1 for D (6 bases). The CDR3 length is 13 residues. V lost 7 bases, J lost 4 bases, and 12 bases lay in between. The germline gives CDR1 KGHDR, CDR2 SFDVKD.

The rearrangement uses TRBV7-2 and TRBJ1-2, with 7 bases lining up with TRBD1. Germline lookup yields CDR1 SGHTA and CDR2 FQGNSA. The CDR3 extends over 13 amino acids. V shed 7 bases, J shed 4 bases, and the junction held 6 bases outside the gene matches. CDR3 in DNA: TGTGCCAGCAACTCAGGGGGACTCTATGGCTACACCTTC. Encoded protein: CASNSGGLYGYTF.